This T cell receptor (beta chain) was captured in a study of T cells after yellow fever vaccination. From germline, CDR1 is SEHNR and CDR2 FQNEAQ (reference sequence). With 0 bases removed from V and 9 bases from J, the gap between germline ends came to 6 bases. The CDR3 runs to 12 residues. TCRdb ran MiXCR on the 5' RACE reads and lists one entry per CDR3 protein. The profile shows approximately 330,000 distinct CDR3 sequences, around 13% of them singletons. This specimen consisted of CD4+ T cells sorted from PBMCs, obtained 15 days after the yellow fever booster vaccination. This rearrangement joins TRBV7-9 to TRBJ2-1, with D uncertain. The TCR originated in a man in his late teens or twenties who received the YFV17D yellow fever vaccine. The CDR3 DNA reads as TGTGCCAGCAGCTTAGCAAGCATTGAGCAGTTCTTC. Encoded protein: CASSLASIEQFF. The variable domain in full, completed from reference TRBV7-9 and TRBJ2-1, reads DTGVSQNPRHKITKRGQNVTFRCDPISEHNRLYWYRQTLGQGPEFLTYFQNEAQLEKSRLLSDRFSAERPKGSFSTLEIQRTEQGDSAMYLCASSLASIEQFFGPGTRLTVL.